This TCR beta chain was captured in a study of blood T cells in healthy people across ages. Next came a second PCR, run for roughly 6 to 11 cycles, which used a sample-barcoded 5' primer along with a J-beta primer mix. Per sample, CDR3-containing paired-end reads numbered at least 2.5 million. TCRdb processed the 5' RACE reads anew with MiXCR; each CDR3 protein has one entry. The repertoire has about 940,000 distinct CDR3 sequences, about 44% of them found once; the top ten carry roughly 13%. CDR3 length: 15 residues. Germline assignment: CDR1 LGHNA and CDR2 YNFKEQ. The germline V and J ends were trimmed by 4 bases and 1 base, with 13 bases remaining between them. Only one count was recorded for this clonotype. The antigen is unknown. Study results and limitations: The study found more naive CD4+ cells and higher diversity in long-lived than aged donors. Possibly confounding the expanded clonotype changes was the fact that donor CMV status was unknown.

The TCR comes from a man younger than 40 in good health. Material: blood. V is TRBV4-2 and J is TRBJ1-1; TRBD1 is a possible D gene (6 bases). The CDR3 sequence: CASSPRGQTNTEAFF. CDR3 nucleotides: TGTGCCAGCAGCCCCCGTGGACAGACGAACACTGAAGCTTTCTTT.